Below, 13 T cell receptor beta chains from the same sample are listed, as sequenced in a study of OX40 agonist ivuxolimab in advanced cancers. Profiling relied on immunoSEQ multiplex PCR, and the TCRdb table lists in-frame clones only, not all of them. The repertoire includes about 100,000 clones, around nine tenths of them detected once, and 1.5% to 2% sits in the top ten. The source was CD4+ or CD8+ T cells sorted from blood, collected in a trial of the OX40 agonist ivuxolimab. These receptors all come from an adult with an advanced solid tumor such as melanoma, head and neck, liver or kidney cancer.

J is TRBJ1-1 and V is TRBV7-3, with D uncertain. V lost 3 bases, J lost 2 bases, and 16 bases lay in between. Per germline, CDR1 SGHTA and CDR2 FQGTGA. The CDR3 extends over 16 amino acids. CDR3 sequence reads: CASSFGEVGVNTEAFF. The DNA of the CDR3 is TGTGCCAGCAGCTTCGGGGAGGTTGGGGTCAACACTGAAGCTTTCTTT.

The rearrangement links TRBV4-1 to TRBJ2-5; D is possibly TRBD2 (6 bases). The germline V gene has CDR1 MGHRA and CDR2 YSYEKL. V was shortened by 4 bases and J by 2 bases, with 11 bases between the two germline ends. This CDR3 has 14 residues. CDR3 in DNA: TGCGCCAGCAGCCGCCGGGACTTTCAAGAGACCCAGTACTTC. This sequence encodes CASSRRDFQETQYF.

The chain has TRBV6-5 and TRBJ1-5; D might be TRBD1 (6 bases). V lost 5 bases and J lost 2, with 10 bases in between. The CDR3 is made up of 14 amino acids. The germline gives CDR1 MNHEY, CDR2 SVGAGI. The CDR3 loop reads CASSAGARNQPQHF. The CDR3 region has the DNA TGTGCCAGCAGTGCGGGGGCCCGCAATCAGCCCCAGCATTTT.

V gene TRBV29-1 combines with J gene TRBJ2-2, with 8 bases that match TRBD1. The CDR3 has 14 residues. The V segment lost 4 bases and the J segment 6 bases; nucleotides outside the gene matches: 7. Germline CDR1 SQVTM, CDR2 ANQGSEA. The CDR3 region is CSVGGDRSAGELFF. For the CDR3, the DNA is TGCAGCGTTGGGGGGGACAGGTCTGCCGGGGAGCTGTTTTTT.

The rearrangement links TRBV2 to TRBJ1-2, with D perhaps TRBD1 (5 bases). Germline V gives CDR1 SNHLY, CDR2 FYNNEI. The CDR3 spans 14 residues. V gave up 1 base and J gave up 4 bases, with 10 bases separating them. The CDR3 loop reads CASSEGETAYGYTF. The CDR3 nucleotides read TGTGCCAGCAGTGAAGGGGAGACAGCCTATGGCTACACCTTC.

V gene TRBV5-6 combines with J gene TRBJ2-1; TRBD1 matches 8 bases. The CDR3 covers 15 residues. The junction had 6 bases not matched to a gene; V was cut back by 3 bases and J by 4 bases. Germline V gene data show CDR1 as SGHDT and CDR2 as YYEEEE. The CDR3 DNA reads as TGTGCCAGCAGCTCAGGGGGCGCGCGGTACAATGAGCAGTTCTTC. Protein: CASSSGGARYNEQFF.

The rearrangement links TRBV19 to TRBJ1-1, with TRBD1 as a possible D gene (6 bases). CDR1 and CDR2 (germline): LNHDA, SQIVND (reference sequence). V was trimmed by 4 bases and J by 4 bases, leaving 16 bases between them. This CDR3 has 15 amino acids. CDR3 protein: CASSTYPLGGTEAFF. CDR3 bases: TGTGCCAGTAGTACCTACCCTTTAGGGGGCACTGAAGCTTTCTTT.

The V and J genes are TRBV7-8 and TRBJ1-3; no firm D call. Germline values: CDR1 SGHVS, CDR2 FQNEAQ. The CDR3 spans 17 residues. Trimming took off 1 base at V and 0 bases at J, with 13 bases between the two ends. The CDR3 coding sequence is TGTGCCAGCAGCTTAGTTGGGTTTCTAAGCTCTGGAAACACCATATATTTT. Its translation is CASSLVGFLSSGNTIYF.

The chain carries TRBV7-2 and TRBJ2-7, with D perhaps matching TRBD1 or TRBD2 (5 bases each). This CDR3 spans 15 amino acids. The germline CDR1 and CDR2 sequences are SGHTA and FQGNSA. With 3 bases removed from V and 2 bases from J, the gap between germline ends came to 14 bases. CDR3 protein: CASSFGTQKTYEQYF. CDR3 coding DNA: TGTGCCAGCAGCTTCGGGACCCAGAAAACCTACGAGCAGTACTTC.

V gene TRBV19 combines with J gene TRBJ2-5; D unresolved. This CDR3 is built from 11 residues. Germline CDR1 and CDR2: LNHDA and SQIVND (reference sequence). Trimming took 3 bases from V and 2 from J, leaving 1 base between them. The CDR3 DNA follows: TGTGCCAGTAGTATTCAAGAGACCCAGTACTTC. Translating it yields CASSIQETQYF.

This chain connects TRBV4-3 to TRBJ2-5; D might be TRBD1 (5 bases). CDR3 length: 15 residues. Germline V CDR1 and CDR2: LGHNA, YSLEER. Trimming pared 0 bases from V and 4 bases from J, leaving 12 bases between. This CDR3 is CASSQDTAQGETQYF. In nucleotides, the CDR3 is TGCGCCAGCAGCCAAGACACCGCCCAGGGAGAGACCCAGTACTTC.

V and J are TRBV19 and TRBJ2-6; 9 bases are shared with TRBD2. The CDR3 is made up of 17 amino acids. Germline V CDR1 and CDR2: LNHDA, SQIVND (reference sequence). V lost 5 bases to trimming and J lost 2 bases; unmatched junction nucleotides: 7. Written as DNA, the CDR3 is TGTGCCAGTAGTCCCGTAGCGGGGGTCCCTGGGGCCAACGTCCTGACTTTC. Amino acid sequence: CASSPVAGVPGANVLTF.

This clone was seen just once. The chain couples TRBV7-2 to TRBJ2-7, with 12 bases aligning to TRBD2. The CDR3 runs to 14 residues. The V segment lost 5 bases and the J segment 3 bases; nucleotides outside the gene matches: 2. Looked up from germline, CDR1 is SGHTA and CDR2 is FQGNSA. Written as DNA, the CDR3 is TGTGCCAGCAGCATGACTAGCGGGAGCTACGAGCAGTACTTC. Encoded protein: CASSMTSGSYEQYF. Full variable domain (rest looked up from reference TRBV7-2 and TRBJ2-7): GAGVSQSPSNKVTEKGKDVELRCDPISGHTALYWYRQSLGQGLEFLIYFQGNSAPDKSGLPSDRFSAERTGGSVSTLTIQRTQQEDSAVYLCASSMTSGSYEQYFGPGTRLTVT.